This is a list of T cell receptor beta chains from one sample in a study of T cell changes during pregnancy in multiple sclerosis. The protocol was immunoSEQ multiplex PCR, while the TCRdb copy is restricted to in-frame clones and leaves out a portion. The sample has about 36,000 clones, around 93% seen once. This sample comprised CD4+ T cells from peripheral blood mononuclear cells, obtained in the first trimester of pregnancy. These receptors were collected from a female donor with multiple sclerosis, enrolled in a pregnancy study. CDR3s include the opening cysteine and the closing phenylalanine or tryptophan. Fields, in order: J gene, V gene, CDR3 protein.

J: TRBJ1-5; V: TRBV7-9; CDR3: CASSGQGPHQPQHF
J: TRBJ2-5; V: TRBV6-6; CDR3: CASSYSGTSETQYF
J: TRBJ1-6; V: TRBV7-2; CDR3: CASSHGTGLSPLHF
J: TRBJ2-7; V: TRBV7-8; CDR3: CASSLGREGDEQYF
J: TRBJ2-2; V: TRBV4-1; CDR3: CASSQEGIGLPNTGELFF
J: TRBJ2-7; V: TRBV21-1; CDR3: CASSARDRVNVGQYF
J: TRBJ2-2; V: TRBV27; CDR3: CASSSFGTSVSGGELFF
J: TRBJ1-1; V: TRBV6-5; CDR3: CASSLSKGDTEAFF
J: TRBJ1-5; V: TRBV5-4; CDR3: CASSSDRGNQPQHF
J: TRBJ1-5; V: TRBV15; CDR3: CATSRGYTGDLNQPQHF
J: TRBJ2-5; V: TRBV15; CDR3: CATSTGETQYF
J: TRBJ1-1; V: TRBV5-1; CDR3: CASSLVGGGYTEAFF
J: TRBJ2-5; V: TRBV10-3; CDR3: CAISASGGGGTQYF
J: TRBJ2-3; V: TRBV28; CDR3: CASKGETDTQYF
J: TRBJ1-3; V: TRBV19; CDR3: CASSLRTATQAGNTIYF
J: TRBJ1-1; V: TRBV9; CDR3: CASSVAGDTEAFF
J: TRBJ1-1; V: TRBV4-2; CDR3: CASSQAGRNTEAFF
J: TRBJ2-3; V: TRBV19; CDR3: CASSISAGDLTDTQYF
J: TRBJ1-3; V: TRBV7-9; CDR3: CASSLDSRLSGNTIYF
J: TRBJ1-5; V: TRBV6-1; CDR3: CASRAGYSNQPQHF
J: TRBJ2-7; V: TRBV21-1; CDR3: CASSNSMSGVTYEQYF
J: TRBJ2-1; V: TRBV28; CDR3: CASSFRQEQFF
J: TRBJ2-5; V: TRBV7-2; CDR3: CASSRIAGQETQYF
J: TRBJ1-1; V: TRBV30; CDR3: CASRGQANTEAFF
J: TRBJ2-1; V: TRBV11-1; CDR3: CASSPRLADINEQFF
J: TRBJ2-7; V: TRBV7-8; CDR3: CASSGFYQGIYEQYF
J: TRBJ2-1; V: TRBV11-3; CDR3: CASSPNNPGQGANEQFF
J: TRBJ2-1; V: TRBV6-5; CDR3: CASSSAGGQNEQFF
J: TRBJ1-3; V: TRBV18; CDR3: CASSPMQGTSGNTIYF